These T cell receptor beta chains were read from a single sample in a study of blood T cell repertoires in COVID-19. Profiled with immunoSEQ multiplex PCR; TCRdb holds only in-frame clones, not every one. The profile covers 130,000 or so clones, with roughly 80% appearing a single time and about an eighth taken by the ten largest. Material for sequencing was peripheral blood. All receptors come from a human donor in a cohort sampled during active COVID-19. Both conserved end residues are part of each CDR3. The D gene is left open where the match is weak. Size is stated for part of the rows, as once, few or many counts, or as a class when the clone is expanded.

abundance	v_gene	d_gene	j_gene	CDR3nt	CDR3aa
-	TRBV5-5	TRBD1	TRBJ1-5	TGTGCCAGCAGCGTGGGACAGGTGACCAATCAGCCCCAGCATTTT	CASSVGQVTNQPQHF
-	TRBV29-1	TRBD1	TRBJ2-7	TGCAGCGTGGCCTTTGACAGGGACGAGCAGTACTTC	CSVAFDRDEQYF
-	TRBV6-5	-	TRBJ2-7	TGTGCCAGCACTCCCCCTTATTCGAGCTCCTACGAGCAGTACTTC	CASTPPYSSSYEQYF
-	TRBV15	-	TRBJ1-6	TGTGCCACCAGCAGAAGCAGGGGAGGGTCACCCCTCCACTTT	CATSRSRGGSPLHF
-	TRBV3-1/TRBV3-2	TRBD2	TRBJ2-5	TGTGCCAGCAGCCAAGGGTCAGTAGCGGGGGGAGGAGAGACCCAGTACTTC	CASSQGSVAGGGETQYF
-	TRBV15	-	TRBJ1-2	TGTGCCACCAGCAGAGCCTCAGGCGATGGCTACACCTTC	CATSRASGDGYTF
-	TRBV18	-	TRBJ1-2	TGTGCCAGCTCACCCGAGACAAACTATGGCTACACCTTC	CASSPETNYGYTF
few	TRBV28	TRBD1	TRBJ1-2	TGTGCCAGCAGGGACAGGGTTTCCTATGGCTACACCTTC	CASRDRVSYGYTF
-	TRBV9	-	TRBJ2-6	TGTGCCAGCAGCGAGTGGACGGGGGGCGTCTCTGGGGCCAACGTCCTGACTTTC	CASSEWTGGVSGANVLTF
-	TRBV18	-	TRBJ1-5	TGTGCCAGCTCACCTGGGGGGTATCAGCCCCAGCATTTT	CASSPGGYQPQHF
-	TRBV19	TRBD1	TRBJ2-2	TGTGCCAGTAGGGGAAGACAGGGCCACACCGGGGAGCTGTTTTTT	CASRGRQGHTGELFF
-	TRBV10-3	-	TRBJ2-5	TGTGCCATCAACTCCAAGTCACCTTATCAAGAGACCCAGTACTTC	CAINSKSPYQETQYF
-	TRBV7-2	-	TRBJ1-2	TGTGCCAGCAGCTCTCCGGTGCTTAACTATGGCTACACCTTC	CASSSPVLNYGYTF
-	TRBV11-2	-	TRBJ2-7	TGTGCCAGCAGCTTAGGCACAGGTAACGGCTACTACGAGCAGTACTTC	CASSLGTGNGYYEQYF
-	TRBV10-3	-	TRBJ2-1	TGTGCCATCAGTGAGCGAGTTAGGCAGGGCGGGGACAATGAGCAGTTCTTC	CAISERVRQGGDNEQFF
-	TRBV5-6	TRBD2	TRBJ2-1	TGTGCCAGCAGCGCGGGACTAGCTTTTTCCAATGAGCAGTTCTTC	CASSAGLAFSNEQFF
once	TRBV5-1	-	TRBJ1-1	TGCGCCAGCAGCCACCAGGACAGGAACACTGAAGCTTTCTTT	CASSHQDRNTEAFF
few	TRBV28	-	TRBJ1-1	TGTGCCAGCAGTTCACGAGGGCAAGCTTTCTTT	CASSSRGQAFF
-	TRBV19	TRBD1	TRBJ2-1	TGTGCCAGTATCGCCACCCGACAGGGGGCTAGGGGTGAGCAGTTCTTC	CASIATRQGARGEQFF
-	TRBV7-9	TRBD1	TRBJ2-3	TGTGCCAGCAGCCAATACGGGACAGTCACAGATACGCAGTATTTT	CASSQYGTVTDTQYF
-	TRBV11-3	-	TRBJ1-4	TGTGCCAGCAGCTCCTCGGGGGGAGCTCTGGAAAAACTGTTTTTT	CASSSSGGALEKLFF
-	TRBV5-1	TRBD1	TRBJ2-1	TGCGCCAGCAGCTTGGCTTTCGGACAGGGGGCTCGGAATGAGCAGTTCTTC	CASSLAFGQGARNEQFF
-	TRBV9	TRBD1	TRBJ2-2	TGTGCCAGCAGCGTAGTCGGACAGGGGGCGCTTAACACCGGGGAGCTGTTTTTT	CASSVVGQGALNTGELFF
-	TRBV5-1	TRBD1	TRBJ1-1	TGCGCCAGCAGCCGACAGGGGGGTAACCTGAACACTGAAGCTTTCTTT	CASSRQGGNLNTEAFF
-	TRBV27	TRBD2	TRBJ2-5	TGTGCCAGCAGATTGCTAGCGGGGGTGGAGACCCAGTACTTC	CASRLLAGVETQYF
-	TRBV27	TRBD1	TRBJ2-1	TGTGCCAGCAGTATCGGGACAGGGGGTTCTGAGCAGTTCTTC	CASSIGTGGSEQFF
-	TRBV10-3	-	TRBJ2-1	TGTGCCATCAGTGTCGGAACAGGGATTATCGATGAGCAGTTCTTC	CAISVGTGIIDEQFF
-	TRBV10-2	TRBD1	TRBJ1-1	TGCGCCAGCAGTGAGCCGCAGGGGGGGAACACTGAAGCTTTCTTT	CASSEPQGGNTEAFF
-	TRBV2	TRBD1	TRBJ2-7	TGTGCCAGCATCCTTGACAGGGGCTACGAGCAGTACTTC	CASILDRGYEQYF
-	TRBV7-9	TRBD1	TRBJ2-6	TGTGCCAGCAGCGTACAGGGGGTAGGGGCCAACGTCCTGACTTTC	CASSVQGVGANVLTF
-	TRBV12-3/TRBV12-4	-	TRBJ2-4	TGTGCCAGCAGTTTGCAGGTAGTAAACATTCAGTACTTC	CASSLQVVNIQYF
-	TRBV27	-	TRBJ2-7	TGTGCCAGCAGTTTCAACAGGGCCTACGAGCAGTACTTC	CASSFNRAYEQYF